This is a list of T cell receptor beta chains from one sample in a study of OX40 agonist ivuxolimab in advanced cancers. Only in-frame clones appear in the TCRdb table, and some are missing; sequencing was by immunoSEQ multiplex PCR. The data contain about 18,000 clones, approximately 85% of them singletons. The specimen was CD4+ or CD8+ T cells sorted from blood, collected in a trial of the OX40 agonist ivuxolimab. These receptors were obtained from an adult with an advanced solid tumor such as melanoma, head and neck, liver or kidney cancer. Each CDR3 is given with its conserved first and last residue. A D gene is named only where the DNA matches it firmly. Clone size is not always given. Where it is, it says once, few, many or a class for expanded clones.

clone size: once
J gene: TRBJ2-2
D gene: -
V gene: TRBV7-8
CDR3 length: 16
CDR3 protein: CASSHRAGWGGGELFF
CDR3 DNA: TGTGCCAGCAGCCACAGGGCGGGTTGGGGGGGCGGGGAGCTGTTTTTT

clone size: -
J gene: TRBJ2-7
D gene: TRBD2
V gene: TRBV6-5
CDR3 length: 15
CDR3 protein: CASSPSSGRAYEQYF
CDR3 DNA: TGTGCCAGCAGTCCCAGTAGCGGGAGGGCCTACGAGCAGTACTTC

clone size: -
J gene: TRBJ2-7
D gene: -
V gene: TRBV15
CDR3 length: 15
CDR3 protein: CATSQSGQYSYEQYF
CDR3 DNA: TGTGCCACCAGCCAGTCCGGACAGTACTCCTACGAGCAGTACTTC

clone size: -
J gene: TRBJ2-1
D gene: -
V gene: TRBV6-6
CDR3 length: 11
CDR3 protein: CASTTGNEQFF
CDR3 DNA: TGTGCCAGCACTACAGGGAATGAGCAGTTCTTC

clone size: -
J gene: TRBJ2-3
D gene: -
V gene: TRBV28
CDR3 length: 14
CDR3 protein: CASSPSLYTDTQYF
CDR3 DNA: TGTGCCAGCAGCCCCTCCCTATACACAGATACGCAGTATTTT

clone size: -
J gene: TRBJ1-6
D gene: -
V gene: TRBV7-6
CDR3 length: 13
CDR3 protein: CASSSEYNSPLHF
CDR3 DNA: TGTGCCAGCAGCTCGGAATATAATTCACCCCTCCACTTT

clone size: -
J gene: TRBJ2-7
D gene: -
V gene: TRBV4-1
CDR3 length: 15
CDR3 protein: CASSQDPIDGYEQYF
CDR3 DNA: TGCGCCAGCAGCCAAGATCCCATTGACGGCTACGAGCAGTACTTC

clone size: -
J gene: TRBJ2-7
D gene: -
V gene: TRBV4-1
CDR3 length: 14
CDR3 protein: CASSQDQGGYEQYF
CDR3 DNA: TGCGCCAGCAGCCAAGATCAGGGGGGATACGAGCAGTACTTC

clone size: -
J gene: TRBJ2-7
D gene: TRBD1
V gene: TRBV7-9
CDR3 length: 12
CDR3 protein: CASSWTGGEQYF
CDR3 DNA: TGTGCCAGCAGTTGGACAGGGGGGGAGCAGTACTTC

clone size: -
J gene: TRBJ1-1
D gene: -
V gene: TRBV6-4
CDR3 length: 13
CDR3 protein: CASSVQLNTEAFF
CDR3 DNA: TGTGCCAGCAGTGTCCAGTTGAACACTGAAGCTTTCTTT

clone size: -
J gene: TRBJ2-1
D gene: -
V gene: TRBV6-1
CDR3 length: 13
CDR3 protein: CASSVLLYNEQFF
CDR3 DNA: TGTGCCAGCAGTGTCCTTCTCTACAATGAGCAGTTCTTC

clone size: -
J gene: TRBJ1-5
D gene: -
V gene: TRBV28
CDR3 length: 13
CDR3 protein: CASSLKGDQPQHF
CDR3 DNA: TGTGCCAGCAGTTTAAAAGGGGACCAGCCCCAGCATTTT

clone size: once
J gene: TRBJ2-7
D gene: TRBD2
V gene: TRBV7-6
CDR3 length: 14
CDR3 protein: CASSPTGLEGEQYF
CDR3 DNA: TGTGCCAGCAGCCCAACCGGACTAGAAGGCGAGCAGTACTTC

clone size: -
J gene: TRBJ2-7
D gene: TRBD2
V gene: TRBV5-1
CDR3 length: 15
CDR3 protein: CASRYGTSGSYEQYF
CDR3 DNA: TGCGCCAGCAGATACGGGACTAGCGGCTCCTACGAGCAGTACTTC

clone size: -
J gene: TRBJ1-2
D gene: -
V gene: TRBV29-1
CDR3 length: 12
CDR3 protein: CSVDGGFYGYTF
CDR3 DNA: TGCAGCGTTGATGGAGGATTCTATGGCTACACCTTC

clone size: -
J gene: TRBJ2-3
D gene: -
V gene: TRBV6-6
CDR3 length: 15
CDR3 protein: CASSYEGGGTDTQYF
CDR3 DNA: TGTGCCAGCAGTTACGAGGGAGGGGGAACAGATACGCAGTATTTT

clone size: -
J gene: TRBJ2-4
D gene: -
V gene: TRBV4-1
CDR3 length: 17
CDR3 protein: CASSQAGSTIAKNIQYF
CDR3 DNA: TGCGCCAGCAGCCAAGCCGGGTCCACTATAGCCAAAAACATTCAGTACTTC

clone size: once
J gene: TRBJ2-1
D gene: -
V gene: TRBV11-2
CDR3 length: 18
CDR3 protein: CASSYIAVPSSSYNEQFF
CDR3 DNA: TGTGCCAGCAGCTATATAGCGGTTCCGTCGAGCTCCTACAATGAGCAGTTCTTC

clone size: -
J gene: TRBJ2-1
D gene: -
V gene: TRBV9
CDR3 length: 15
CDR3 protein: CASSVAGESYNEQFF
CDR3 DNA: TGTGCCAGCAGCGTAGCGGGAGAGAGCTACAATGAGCAGTTCTTC

clone size: -
J gene: TRBJ2-7
D gene: TRBD2
V gene: TRBV28
CDR3 length: 14
CDR3 protein: CASSFPGLAAEQYF
CDR3 DNA: TGTGCCAGCAGTTTCCCGGGACTAGCTGCCGAGCAGTACTTC

clone size: -
J gene: TRBJ1-1
D gene: -
V gene: TRBV6-5
CDR3 length: 15
CDR3 protein: CASSYSGGLNTEAFF
CDR3 DNA: TGTGCCAGCAGTTACTCTGGCGGGTTGAACACTGAAGCTTTCTTT

clone size: -
J gene: TRBJ1-1
D gene: -
V gene: TRBV5-1
CDR3 length: 16
CDR3 protein: CASSLEAAPLNTEAFF
CDR3 DNA: TGCGCCAGCAGCTTGGAGGCAGCCCCCCTGAACACTGAAGCTTTCTTT

clone size: -
J gene: TRBJ1-2
D gene: -
V gene: TRBV5-1
CDR3 length: 14
CDR3 protein: CASSLETPGDGYTF
CDR3 DNA: TGCGCCAGCAGCTTGGAGACCCCAGGGGATGGCTACACCTTC

clone size: -
J gene: TRBJ2-7
D gene: -
V gene: TRBV29-1
CDR3 length: 15
CDR3 protein: CSVVVVADPLYEQYF
CDR3 DNA: TGCAGCGTTGTAGTGGTCGCGGACCCACTCTACGAGCAGTACTTC

clone size: -
J gene: TRBJ2-1
D gene: TRBD2
V gene: TRBV4-3
CDR3 length: 16
CDR3 protein: CASSQARTSGSNEQFF
CDR3 DNA: TGCGCCAGCAGCCAAGCTAGAACTAGCGGGAGCAATGAGCAGTTCTTC

clone size: -
J gene: TRBJ2-2
D gene: -
V gene: TRBV10-3
CDR3 length: 14
CDR3 protein: CAIERVSNTGELFF
CDR3 DNA: TGTGCCATCGAAAGGGTATCGAACACCGGGGAGCTGTTTTTT

clone size: -
J gene: TRBJ2-7
D gene: -
V gene: TRBV27
CDR3 length: 15
CDR3 protein: CASSLSRGTSYEQYF
CDR3 DNA: TGTGCCAGCAGTTTATCCCGTGGGACTTCCTACGAGCAGTACTTC

clone size: -
J gene: TRBJ1-5
D gene: -
V gene: TRBV5-6
CDR3 length: 18
CDR3 protein: CASSLGGPSGGSNQPQHF
CDR3 DNA: TGTGCCAGCAGCTTGGGGGGACCTTCGGGAGGGAGCAATCAGCCCCAGCATTTT

clone size: few
J gene: TRBJ2-1
D gene: TRBD2
V gene: TRBV5-1
CDR3 length: 19
CDR3 protein: CASSLAAGGMVAGEHEQFF
CDR3 DNA: TGCGCCAGCAGCTTGGCCGCTGGGGGAATGGTAGCGGGAGAACATGAGCAGTTCTTC

clone size: -
J gene: TRBJ2-5
D gene: -
V gene: TRBV28
CDR3 length: 13
CDR3 protein: CASSSPGQETQYF
CDR3 DNA: TGTGCCAGCAGTTCTCCAGGACAAGAGACCCAGTACTTC

clone size: -
J gene: TRBJ2-5
D gene: TRBD1
V gene: TRBV29-1
CDR3 length: 12
CDR3 protein: CSGTGEWGTQYF
CDR3 DNA: TGCAGCGGTACAGGGGAATGGGGGACCCAGTACTTC

clone size: -
J gene: TRBJ2-7
D gene: TRBD2
V gene: TRBV7-8
CDR3 length: 15
CDR3 protein: CASSLGAGGHYEQYF
CDR3 DNA: TGTGCCAGCAGCTTAGGAGCGGGAGGACATTACGAGCAGTACTTC

clone size: -
J gene: TRBJ2-7
D gene: -
V gene: TRBV6-5
CDR3 length: 14
CDR3 protein: CASSYSARPYEQYF
CDR3 DNA: TGTGCCAGCAGTTACTCCGCGCGTCCCTACGAGCAGTACTTC

clone size: -
J gene: TRBJ1-2
D gene: -
V gene: TRBV14
CDR3 length: 13
CDR3 protein: CASSQLVRGHYTF
CDR3 DNA: TGTGCCAGCAGCCAATTGGTACGGGGCCACTACACCTTC

clone size: -
J gene: TRBJ1-1
D gene: -
V gene: TRBV25-1
CDR3 length: 12
CDR3 protein: CASSQGGPEAFF
CDR3 DNA: TGTGCCAGCAGCCAAGGGGGTCCTGAAGCTTTCTTT

clone size: -
J gene: TRBJ2-5
D gene: -
V gene: TRBV25-1
CDR3 length: 14
CDR3 protein: CASSPRGEAETQYF
CDR3 DNA: TGTGCCAGCAGTCCCAGGGGGGAGGCAGAGACCCAGTACTTC

clone size: -
J gene: TRBJ2-6
D gene: -
V gene: TRBV28
CDR3 length: 16
CDR3 protein: CASSFGEAAGANVLTF
CDR3 DNA: TGTGCCAGCAGTTTCGGAGAGGCGGCTGGGGCCAACGTCCTGACTTTC

clone size: once
J gene: TRBJ2-7
D gene: TRBD1
V gene: TRBV29-1
CDR3 length: 16
CDR3 protein: CSVEEPRTGDSYEQYF
CDR3 DNA: TGCAGCGTTGAAGAGCCCCGGACAGGGGACTCCTACGAGCAGTACTTC

clone size: -
J gene: TRBJ1-2
D gene: -
V gene: TRBV15
CDR3 length: 15
CDR3 protein: CATSRQIRTYDGYTF
CDR3 DNA: TGTGCCACCAGCAGACAAATTAGAACTTATGATGGCTACACCTTC

clone size: -
J gene: TRBJ1-1
D gene: -
V gene: TRBV28
CDR3 length: 15
CDR3 protein: CASSFWGEGNTEAFF
CDR3 DNA: TGTGCCAGCAGTTTTTGGGGGGAGGGTAACACTGAAGCTTTCTTT

clone size: -
J gene: TRBJ2-7
D gene: TRBD1
V gene: TRBV4-3
CDR3 length: 14
CDR3 protein: CASSQGQVPYEQYF
CDR3 DNA: TGCGCCAGCAGCCAGGGACAGGTCCCGTACGAGCAGTACTTC

clone size: -
J gene: TRBJ2-3
D gene: TRBD2
V gene: TRBV4-3
CDR3 length: 15
CDR3 protein: CASSQTREGADTQYF
CDR3 DNA: TGCGCCAGCAGCCAAACGCGGGAGGGTGCAGATACGCAGTATTTT

clone size: -
J gene: TRBJ2-6
D gene: TRBD1
V gene: TRBV27
CDR3 length: 17
CDR3 protein: CASRLTGTTSGANVLTF
CDR3 DNA: TGTGCCAGCAGGTTGACAGGGACAACCTCTGGGGCCAACGTCCTGACTTTC

clone size: -
J gene: TRBJ1-1
D gene: -
V gene: TRBV15
CDR3 length: 13
CDR3 protein: CATSSTVNTEAFF
CDR3 DNA: TGTGCCACCAGCAGTACGGTGAACACTGAAGCTTTCTTT

clone size: -
J gene: TRBJ2-7
D gene: -
V gene: TRBV11-2
CDR3 length: 14
CDR3 protein: CASSFGDTNYEQYF
CDR3 DNA: TGTGCCAGCAGCTTTGGGGACACAAACTACGAGCAGTACTTC

clone size: few
J gene: TRBJ2-7
D gene: -
V gene: TRBV2
CDR3 length: 13
CDR3 protein: CASSDPHSYEQYF
CDR3 DNA: TGTGCCAGCAGTGATCCCCACTCCTACGAGCAGTACTTC

clone size: -
J gene: TRBJ2-2
D gene: -
V gene: TRBV27
CDR3 length: 12
CDR3 protein: CASSPNTGELFF
CDR3 DNA: TGTGCCAGCAGTCCCAACACCGGGGAGCTGTTTTTT

clone size: -
J gene: TRBJ1-5
D gene: TRBD1
V gene: TRBV19
CDR3 length: 13
CDR3 protein: CASRTGGNQPQHF
CDR3 DNA: TGTGCCAGTAGGACAGGGGGCAATCAGCCCCAGCATTTT

clone size: once
J gene: TRBJ2-7
D gene: TRBD1
V gene: TRBV19
CDR3 length: 11
CDR3 protein: CASSGWDSQYF
CDR3 DNA: TGTGCCAGTAGTGGTTGGGACAGCCAGTACTTC

clone size: -
J gene: TRBJ2-3
D gene: TRBD1
V gene: TRBV7-3
CDR3 length: 19
CDR3 protein: CASSLGLPGQSGATDTQYF
CDR3 DNA: TGTGCCAGCAGCTTAGGGTTACCGGGACAGTCAGGGGCTACAGATACGCAGTATTTT

clone size: -
J gene: TRBJ1-6
D gene: TRBD1
V gene: TRBV7-6
CDR3 length: 17
CDR3 protein: CASSLGEDRAVNSPLHF
CDR3 DNA: TGTGCCAGCAGCTTAGGGGAGGACAGGGCGGTTAATTCACCCCTCCACTTT

clone size: few
J gene: TRBJ2-1
D gene: -
V gene: TRBV7-6
CDR3 length: 16
CDR3 protein: CASSQTDYDSYNEQFF
CDR3 DNA: TGTGCCAGCAGCCAGACAGACTATGATTCCTACAATGAGCAGTTCTTC

clone size: -
J gene: TRBJ2-7
D gene: -
V gene: TRBV29-1
CDR3 length: 12
CDR3 protein: CSVGTRFYEQYF
CDR3 DNA: TGCAGCGTTGGGACAAGGTTCTACGAGCAGTACTTC

clone size: -
J gene: TRBJ2-7
D gene: -
V gene: TRBV27
CDR3 length: 13
CDR3 protein: CASRGGGGGEQYF
CDR3 DNA: TGTGCCAGCAGGGGGGGCGGAGGGGGCGAGCAGTACTTC

clone size: medium-sized
J gene: TRBJ2-1
D gene: TRBD1
V gene: TRBV7-7
CDR3 length: 14
CDR3 protein: CASSPTDRDAEQFF
CDR3 DNA: TGTGCTAGCAGCCCCACCGACAGGGACGCTGAGCAGTTCTTC

clone size: -
J gene: TRBJ1-1
D gene: TRBD1
V gene: TRBV19
CDR3 length: 13
CDR3 protein: CASRTGMNTEAFF
CDR3 DNA: TGTGCCAGTCGGACAGGAATGAACACTGAAGCTTTCTTT

clone size: -
J gene: TRBJ2-7
D gene: -
V gene: TRBV4-1
CDR3 length: 17
CDR3 protein: CASSQDGRLDESYEQYF
CDR3 DNA: TGCGCCAGCAGCCAAGATGGCAGACTAGATGAGTCCTACGAGCAGTACTTC